This T cell receptor (beta chain) was profiled in a study of CD8 T cells in ankylosing spondylitis. Notes on the study in general: Certain motif variants had earlier appeared in reactive arthritis synovial fluid and blood. Seven to nine highly homologous variants formed a TCR beta motif that appeared characteristic of ankylosing spondylitis blood.

Construction of TCR beta libraries was performed using quantitative 5'-RACE with molecular barcodes. Via MiXCR, TCRdb re-called the 5' RACE reads, giving one row per CDR3 protein. Seen here are 300,000 to 350,000 distinct CDR3 sequences, roughly 20% observed once, and the top ten hold 3% to 4%. Comment on this clonotype: As yet, its antigen is unknown.

CDR3 length: 14 residues. CDR1 is MNHEY and CDR2 is SMNVEV in the germline V gene (reference sequence). The V and J ends lost 4 bases and 3 bases respectively, with 13 bases between them. The chain couples TRBV27 to TRBJ2-7; D is perhaps TRBD1 (5 bases). The clonotype originates from a female donor with ankylosing spondylitis or in good health (not recorded which). Source material: blood, either unsorted or a sorted T cell fraction (not recorded which). The CDR3 bases are TGTGCCAGCAGTTCCAGGGTAAGGATCTACGAGCAGTACTTC. Its translation is CASSSRVRIYEQYF.